This T cell receptor beta chain originates from a study of T-cell memory formation after mild COVID-19. Each CDR3 protein gets one entry after TCRdb re-called the 5' RACE reads with MiXCR. Of about 560,000 distinct CDR3 sequences in the sample, roughly 17% were seen once. The receptor's source is an adult woman who had mild COVID-19 (a few samples of this study predate the infection). Cell type and time point are not known. The sequenced sample consisted of PBMCs or a T cell subset sorted from them (not recorded which).

CDR3 residues: CASSSGGKAYEQYF. CDR3 in DNA: TGCGCCAGCAGCTCAGGGGGTAAAGCCTACGAGCAGTACTTC. V usage is TRBV5-1 and J usage is TRBJ2-7; the match to TRBD1 covers 7 bases. The V gene end was trimmed by 3 bases and the J gene end by 2 bases; junction bases not matched to a gene: 5. This CDR3 has 14 amino acids. Germline assignment: CDR1 SGHRS and CDR2 YFSETQ. The variable domain in full, with the rest retrieved from reference TRBV5-1 and TRBJ2-7, is KAGVTQTPRYLIKTRGQQVTLSCSPISGHRSVSWYQQTPGQGLQFLFEYFSETQRNKGNFPGRFSGRQFSNSRSEMNVSTLELGDSALYLCASSSGGKAYEQYFGPGTRLTVT.